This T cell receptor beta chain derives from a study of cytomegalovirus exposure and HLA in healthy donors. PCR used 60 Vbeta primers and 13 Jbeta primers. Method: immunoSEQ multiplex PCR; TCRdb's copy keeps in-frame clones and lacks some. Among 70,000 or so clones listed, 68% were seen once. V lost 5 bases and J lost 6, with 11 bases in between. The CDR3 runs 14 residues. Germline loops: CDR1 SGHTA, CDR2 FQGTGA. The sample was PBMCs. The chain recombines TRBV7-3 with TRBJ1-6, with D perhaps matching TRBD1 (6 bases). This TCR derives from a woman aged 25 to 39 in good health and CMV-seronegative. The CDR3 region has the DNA TGTGCCAGCAGCCCTGGACAGCTTAATTCACCCCTCCACTTT. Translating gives CASSPGQLNSPLHF.